The 25 T cell receptor beta chains given below trace back to one sample, sequenced in a study of Graves' ophthalmopathy and Graves' hyperthyroidism. Investigators amplified TCR beta CDR3 regions from RNA transcripts. HTBI-primed RT-PCR formed the first round, and a multiplex PCR formed the second. In TCRdb, the multiplex PCR reads were re-called with MiXCR into one record per CDR3 protein. The repertoire holds 650,000 to 900,000 distinct CDR3 sequences, with 40% as singletons. Sequences were obtained from peripheral blood. Every receptor here comes from an adult man with Graves' ophthalmopathy.

The V gene is TRBV4-3, the J gene TRBJ2-5; unclear D gene. V was shortened by 4 bases and J by 1 base, with 16 bases between the two germline ends. Germline V gene data show CDR1 as LGHNA and CDR2 as YSLEER. The CDR3 extends over 16 amino acids. The CDR3 nucleotides are TGCGCCAGCAGCCGGGAAGGCGGCACCTTCCAAGAGACCCAGTACTTC. This sequence encodes CASSREGGTFQETQYF.

This clonotype was counted only a few times. V is TRBV7-2 and J is TRBJ2-7, with 7 bases that match TRBD1. The CDR3 is made up of 14 amino acids. J gave up 2 bases and V 5 bases, and 6 bases lay outside the gene matches. CDR1 SGHTA and CDR2 FQGNSA come from the germline V gene. CDR3 loop: CASSHRQGAYEQYF. CDR3 sequence (DNA): TGTGCCAGCAGCCATCGACAGGGTGCCTACGAGCAGTACTTC.

In its sample, this clonotype was seen once. This sequence joins TRBV11-2 and TRBJ1-6, with 8 bases that match TRBD1. The germline V gene has CDR1 SGHAT and CDR2 FQNNGV. V lost 5 bases, J lost 7 bases, and 7 bases stayed unmatched. The CDR3 covers 15 residues. CDR3 residues: CASSADRTGNSPLHF. The CDR3 DNA reads TGTGCCAGCAGCGCCGATAGGACAGGGAATTCACCCCTCCACTTT. Using reference TRBV11-2 and TRBJ1-6 for the parts outside the CDR3, the full variable domain is EAGVAQSPRYKIIEKRQSVAFWCNPISGHATLYWYQQILGQGPKLLIQFQNNGVVDDSQLPKDRFSAERLKGVDSTLKIQPAKLEDSAVYLCASSADRTGNSPLHFGNGTRLTVT.

This clonotype was seen repeatedly, ten times or more. The chain joins TRBV7-9 to TRBJ1-1; no reliable D call. Between the trimmed V and J ends, which lost 3 bases and 1 base, there was a span of 9 bases. The CDR3 contains 14 residues. Germline V gene lookup returns CDR1 SEHNR and CDR2 FQNEAQ (reference sequence). CDR3 nucleotide sequence: TGTGCCAGCAGCTTTTCCGGCAGGAACACTGAAGCTTTCTTT. It specifies CASSFSGRNTEAFF.

The chain recombines TRBV9 with TRBJ1-4; D not resolved. The CDR3 runs to 14 residues. With 4 bases removed from V and 8 bases from J, the gap between germline ends came to 15 bases. Germline CDR1 is SGDLS and CDR2 is YYNGEE. The CDR3 sequence: CASSPDGIGEKLFF. The CDR3 bases are TGTGCCAGCAGCCCCGACGGGATAGGAGAAAAACTGTTTTTT.

This clonotype was picked up many times. The chain couples TRBV10-3 to TRBJ1-6; D remains unclear. The germline V gene has CDR1 ENHRY and CDR2 SYGVKD. Trimming removed 3 bases from V and 9 bases from J, with 15 bases in between. This CDR3 spans 15 amino acids. The CDR3, as DNA: TGTGCCATCAGTGATAACCCGGGTTCGGGTTCACCCCTCCACTTT. It encodes CAISDNPGSGSPLHF.

V gene TRBV7-8 combines with J gene TRBJ1-1; D gene uncertain. From germline, CDR1 is SGHVS and CDR2 FQNEAQ. This CDR3 is built from 12 residues. Between the trimmed V and J ends, which lost 6 bases and 6 bases, there was a span of 11 bases. DNA for the CDR3: TGTGCCAGCAGTTTCAAACTCGCTGAAGCTTTCTTT. Translated: CASSFKLAEAFF. Filled out from reference TRBV7-8 and TRBJ1-1, the complete variable domain reads GAGVSQSPRYKVAKRGQDVALRCDPISGHVSLFWYQQALGQGPEFLTYFQNEAQLDKSGLPSDRFFAERPEGSVSTLKIQRTQQEDSAVYLCASSFKLAEAFFGQGTRLTVV.

Ten or more counts support this clonotype. The chain has TRBV7-9 and TRBJ2-7; 8 bases agree with TRBD1. Looked up from germline, CDR1 is SEHNR and CDR2 is FQNEAQ (reference sequence). V shed 5 bases, J shed 4 bases, and the junction held 7 bases outside the gene matches. CDR3 size: 14 residues. CDR3 loop: CASSRGQGEYEQYF. CDR3 coding DNA: TGTGCCAGCAGCCGCGGACAGGGAGAGTACGAGCAGTACTTC.

There are a few counts of this clonotype. This rearrangement joins TRBV5-1 to TRBJ2-7, with 14 nucleotides matching TRBD2. Trimming took 5 bases from V and 6 from J; bases not matched to a gene: 4. CDR1 is SGHRS, CDR2 YFSETQ, per germline. The CDR3 totals 14 residues. The CDR3 region is CASRQGTSGGEQYF. CDR3 nucleotide sequence: TGCGCCAGCAGGCAAGGGACTAGCGGGGGCGAGCAGTACTTC.

This clonotype was picked up many times. CDR3 in DNA: TGTGCCAGCAGCCTCCTTCTTGGGGATGGCTACACCTTC. Translating it yields CASSLLLGDGYTF. V and J are TRBV7-6 and TRBJ1-2, with unresolved D. This CDR3 is built from 13 residues. In germline, CDR1 is SGHVS, CDR2 FNYEAQ. V was shortened by 5 bases and J by 6 bases, with 13 bases between the two germline ends.

Many counts were recorded for this clonotype. The chain links TRBV7-9 to TRBJ2-7; no reliable D call. V lost 0 bases, J lost 2 bases, and 8 bases lay in between. Germline V gene data show CDR1 as SEHNR and CDR2 as FQNEAQ (reference sequence). The CDR3 runs to 14 residues. The CDR3 DNA reads as TGTGCCAGCAGCTTAGCGCGCAGAGCCTACGAGCAGTACTTC. It translates to CASSLARRAYEQYF.

V is TRBV29-1 and J is TRBJ2-5; the match to TRBD1 covers 10 bases. CDR1 SQVTM and CDR2 ANQGSEA come from the germline V gene. J lost 5 bases, V lost 5 bases, and 8 bases had no gene match. The CDR3 totals 14 residues. As DNA, the CDR3 is TGCAGCGTTCCCGGGACAGGGGATTGGGAGACCCAGTACTTC. This gives the protein CSVPGTGDWETQYF.

The V and J genes are TRBV5-6 and TRBJ2-7; a weak D match, TRBD2 (7 bases). Trimming removed 0 bases at V and 4 bases at J, with 11 bases between. CDR3 length equals 14 residues. Germline V gene sequence: CDR1 SGHDT, CDR2 YYEEEE. The CDR3, as DNA: TGTGCCAGCAGCTTGGAGGGGGGGAAATACGAGCAGTACTTC. It translates to CASSLEGGKYEQYF.

V and J are TRBV7-9 and TRBJ2-2; TRBD2 might be the D (6 bases). In germline, CDR1 is SEHNR, CDR2 FQNEAQ (reference sequence). Trimming stripped 7 bases from V and 6 bases from J, with 15 bases between. The CDR3 has 14 residues. This chain's CDR3 is CASTISAGSGELFF. For the CDR3, the DNA is TGTGCCAGCACTATTTCGGCGGGATCCGGGGAGCTGTTTTTT.

This clonotype was seen many times. The rearrangement joins TRBV7-7 to TRBJ2-5; the D call may be TRBD1 or TRBD2 (6 bases each). Between the trimmed V and J ends, which lost 2 bases and 6 bases, there was a span of 10 bases. The CDR3 consists of 13 residues. Germline loops: CDR1 SSHAT, CDR2 FNYEAQ (reference sequence). This CDR3 is CASSLPGAQTQYF. The CDR3 bases are TGTGCCAGCAGCTTACCGGGGGCGCAGACCCAGTACTTC. Supplemented by reference TRBV7-7 and TRBJ2-5, the full variable domain reads GAGVSQSPRYKVTKRGQDVTLRCDPISSHATLYWYQQALGQGPEFLTYFNYEAQPDKSGLPSDRFSAERPEGSISTLTIQRTEQRDSAMYRCASSLPGAQTQYFGPGTRLLVL.

This clonotype was found a few times. This rearrangement joins TRBV6-6 to TRBJ2-7; D might be TRBD2 (6 bases). Per the germline V gene, CDR1 is MNHNY and CDR2 is SVGAGI (reference sequence). The CDR3 contains 11 residues. The CDR3 nucleotides are TGTGGAACTAACGAGGGAGGCGAGCAGTACTTC. The encoded protein is CGTNEGGEQYF.

The rearrangement links TRBV25-1 to TRBJ2-2; the match to TRBD1 covers 9 bases. This CDR3 has 15 residues. Germline V lookup: CDR1 MGHDK, CDR2 SYGVNS. V lost 5 bases and J lost 0; bases outside the gene matches: 1. The CDR3 region is CASSRTGANTGELFF. CDR3 sequence (DNA): TGTGCCAGCAGTAGGACAGGGGCGAACACCGGGGAGCTGTTTTTT.

Only a few counts were recorded for this clonotype. The rearrangement uses TRBV7-9 and TRBJ2-7, with D unclear. The CDR3 length is 16 residues. Germline V lookup: CDR1 SEHNR, CDR2 FQNEAQ (reference sequence). The ends were cut back, 5 bases at V and 3 bases at J, with 20 bases in the middle. CDR3 nucleotides: TGTGCCAGCAGCCAAGATCGCGCCCGGTCGTACTACGAGCAGTACTTC. This encodes CASSQDRARSYYEQYF. The full variable domain, rest sourced from reference TRBV7-9 and TRBJ2-7, is DTGVSQNPRHKITKRGQNVTFRCDPISEHNRLYWYRQTLGQGPEFLTYFQNEAQLEKSRLLSDRFSAERPKGSFSTLEIQRTEQGDSAMYLCASSQDRARSYYEQYFGPGTRLTVT.

This clonotype appeared a few times. It may be a read error: a sequence one base away is much more abundant. CDR3 nucleotides: TGTGCCACCAGCAGAGATGGAGGGGCTCCGGCGGATGGCCACACCTTC. It is translated as CATSRDGGAPADGHTF. V and J are TRBV15 and TRBJ1-2; TRBD1 might be the D (5 bases). The germline gives CDR1 LNHNV, CDR2 YYDKDF (reference sequence). The CDR3 is 16 residues long. Variable domain in full (rest from reference TRBV15 and TRBJ1-2): DAMVIQNPRYQVTQFGKPVTLSCSQTLNHNVMYWYQQKSSQAPKLLFHYYDKDFNNEADTPDNFQSRRPNTSFCFLDIRSPGLGDTAMYLCATSRDGGAPADGHTFGSGTRLTVV.

The CDR3 protein is CASSQEGQVRTGELFF. The CDR3 nucleotides read TGTGCCAGCAGCCAGGAGGGACAGGTTCGAACCGGGGAGCTGTTTTTT. This chain links TRBV7-9 with TRBJ2-2; 8 nucleotides agree with TRBD1. The CDR3 extends over 16 amino acids. The V gene's germline CDR1 is SEHNR and CDR2 FQNEAQ (reference sequence). The J segment lost 5 bases and the V segment lost 5 bases, leaving 10 bases of the junction unmatched.

The genes are TRBV19 and TRBJ2-5; 8 positions agree with TRBD1. Germline assignment: CDR1 LNHDA and CDR2 SQIVND (reference sequence). Trimming took 9 bases from V and 4 from J; bases not matched to a gene: 13. The CDR3 loop spans 15 amino acids. CDR3 in amino acids: CASSHRTGRAETQYF. CDR3 nucleotides: TGTGCCAGCAGCCATCGGACAGGGCGGGCAGAGACCCAGTACTTC.

This clonotype was detected ten times or more. V gene TRBV9 combines with J gene TRBJ2-5, with 9 bases aligning to TRBD1. V lost 0 bases and J lost 5; bases outside the gene matches: 8. This CDR3 has 16 residues. Per the germline V gene, CDR1 is SGDLS and CDR2 is YYNGEE. CDR3 amino acids: CASSVGPDRGRETQYF. The CDR3 nucleotides are TGTGCCAGCAGCGTAGGTCCGGACAGGGGTCGTGAGACCCAGTACTTC.

Concerning this clonotype itself: This is likely a read error, given that the CDR3 carries no conserved phenylalanine or tryptophan at its end. The chain is built from TRBV9 and TRBJ1-5; 9 bases are a match to TRBD1. CDR3 size: 15 residues. V trimming: 5 bases; J trimming: 3 bases; junction bases outside the gene matches: 6. Germline assignment: CDR1 SGDLS and CDR2 YYNGEE. In nucleotides, the CDR3 is TGTGCCAGCAGTTGGGGACAGGGACTCAATCAGCCCCAGCATTCT. Its protein product is CASSWGQGLNQPQHS.

In this sample, this clonotype turned up a few times. At one of its ends the junction is not consistent with the germline gene, which may arise from a read error. This sequence joins TRBV7-9 and TRBJ1-1, with unresolved D. CDR1 SEHNR and CDR2 FQNEAQ come from the germline V gene (reference sequence). This CDR3 has 15 residues. CDR3: CASSQERNRNTEAFF. As DNA, the CDR3 is TGCGCCAGCAGCCAAGAGAGGAACAGGAACACTGAAGCTTTCTTT.

Remarks on this clonotype: No DNA is shown, since the ends of the CDR3 on it are uncertain; the CDR3 is the one TCRdb lists. The chain recombines TRBV7-9 with TRBJ2-2. The germline V gene encodes CDR1 SEHNR and CDR2 FQNEAQ (reference sequence). The CDR3 length equals 14 residues, ends included. CDR3 region: CASSEGGTPGSCFF.